What follows describes a single TCR beta chain. The donors (healthy individuals) were bone marrow donors. The data derive from a study of cytomegalovirus exposure and HLA in healthy donors. PCR primers comprised 60 Vbeta and 13 Jbeta primers. How the authors handled the data: Later work found 80 million or so unique TCR beta chains, with about 10 million shared. The repertoire was sequenced with immunoSEQ multiplex PCR; TCRdb's copy has only in-frame clones and lacks some. V, J and clone size were drawn from that table, and D and trimming were deduced from the DNA. The sample yields about 110,000 clones, around 79% seen once. CDR1 is LNHDA and CDR2 is SQIVND in the germline V gene (reference sequence). The CDR3 is made up of 14 amino acids. V lost 6 bases and J 7 bases, leaving 15 bases between the germline ends.

Sequencing input: PBMCs. This chain links TRBV19 with TRBJ1-4, with D hard to call. The clonotype was recovered from a woman aged 25 to 39 in good health and CMV-seronegative. CDR3 nucleotides: TGTGCCAGTAGCAGCGGATGGTTTGGTGAAAAACTGTTTTTT. Amino acids: CASSSGWFGEKLFF.